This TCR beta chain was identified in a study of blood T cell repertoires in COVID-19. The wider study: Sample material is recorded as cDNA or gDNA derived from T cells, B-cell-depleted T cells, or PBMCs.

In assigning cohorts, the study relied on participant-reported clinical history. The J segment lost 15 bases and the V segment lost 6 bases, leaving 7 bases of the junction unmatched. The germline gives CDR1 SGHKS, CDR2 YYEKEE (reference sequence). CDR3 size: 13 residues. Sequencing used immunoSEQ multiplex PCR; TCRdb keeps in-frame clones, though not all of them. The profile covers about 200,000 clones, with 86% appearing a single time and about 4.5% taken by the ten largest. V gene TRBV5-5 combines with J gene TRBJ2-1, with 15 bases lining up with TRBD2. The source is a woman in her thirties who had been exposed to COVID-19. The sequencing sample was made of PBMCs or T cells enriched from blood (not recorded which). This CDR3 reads CASNKGLAGGRFF. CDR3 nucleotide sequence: TGTGCCAGCAACAAGGGACTAGCGGGGGGCCGGTTCTTC.